This TCR beta chain derives from a study of T cell responses to AZD1222 COVID-19 vaccine. Using immunoSEQ multiplex PCR, the repertoire was profiled, and TCRdb retains in-frame clones only, with some absent. The data hold 66,000 or so clones, with roughly 87% observed a single time. V was shortened by 3 bases and J by 1 base, with 10 bases between the two germline ends. The CDR3 covers 15 residues. Germline V gene sequence: CDR1 LNHDA, CDR2 SQIVND (reference sequence). This specimen consisted of peripheral blood, obtained on day 0 of AZD1222 vaccination. This TCR was sampled from an adult in good health. The rearrangement links TRBV19 to TRBJ2-1, with D uncertain. In DNA form, the CDR3 reads TGTGCCAGTAGTATTAATCAAGGGTCCTACAATGAGCAGTTCTTC. Amino acids: CASSINQGSYNEQFF.